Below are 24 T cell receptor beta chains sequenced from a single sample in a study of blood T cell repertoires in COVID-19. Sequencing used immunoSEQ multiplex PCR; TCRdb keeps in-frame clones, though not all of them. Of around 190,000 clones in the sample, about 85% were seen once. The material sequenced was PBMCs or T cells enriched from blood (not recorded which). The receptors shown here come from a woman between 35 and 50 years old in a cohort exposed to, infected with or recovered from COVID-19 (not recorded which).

The chain's CDR3 is CASSPGTGDTETQYF. Here the CDR3 DNA reads TGTGCCAGCAGCCCTGGGACAGGGGATACGGAGACCCAGTACTTC. This rearrangement joins TRBV11-3 to TRBJ2-5; 10 nucleotides agree with TRBD1. The CDR3 length is 15 residues. From germline, CDR1 is SGHNT and CDR2 YENEEA. With V trimmed by 5 bases and J by 5 bases, 8 bases remained unmatched. Looking up the rest from reference TRBV11-3 and TRBJ2-5 gives the full variable domain: EAGVVQSPRYKIIEKKQPVAFWCNPISGHNTLYWYLQNLGQGPELLIRYENEEAVDDSQLPKDRFSAERLKGVDSTLKIQPAELGDSAVYLCASSPGTGDTETQYFGPGTRLLVL.

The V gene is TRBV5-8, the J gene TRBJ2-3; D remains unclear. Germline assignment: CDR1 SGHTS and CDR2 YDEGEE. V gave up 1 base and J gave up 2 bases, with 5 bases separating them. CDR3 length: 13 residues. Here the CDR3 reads CASSLTDTDTQYF. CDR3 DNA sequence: TGTGCCAGCAGCTTGACAGACACAGATACGCAGTATTTT.

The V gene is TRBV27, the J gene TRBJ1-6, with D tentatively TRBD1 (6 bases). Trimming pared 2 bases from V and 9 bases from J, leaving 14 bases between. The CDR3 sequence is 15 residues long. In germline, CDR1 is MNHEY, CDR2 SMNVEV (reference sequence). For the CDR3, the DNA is TGTGCCAGCAGTTTACGGGGGGCTTTATTTTCACCCCTCCACTTT. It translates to CASSLRGALFSPLHF.

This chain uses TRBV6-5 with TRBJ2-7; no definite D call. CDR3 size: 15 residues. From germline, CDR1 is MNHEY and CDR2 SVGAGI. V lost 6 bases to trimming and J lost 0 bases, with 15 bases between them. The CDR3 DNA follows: TGTGCCAGCAGCTACAAAGCTACTATCTCCTACGAGCAGTACTTC. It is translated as CASSYKATISYEQYF.

CDR3 sequence: CASSPGTPTDTQYF. The CDR3 bases are TGTGCCAGCAGCCCGGGGACTCCCACAGATACGCAGTATTTT. The rearrangement joins TRBV7-2 to TRBJ2-3; D possibly corresponds to TRBD2 (6 bases). The CDR3 covers 14 residues. V was pared by 5 bases and J by 2 bases, with 11 bases between. The germline V gene encodes CDR1 SGHTA and CDR2 FQGNSA. Combining the CDR3 with reference TRBV7-2 and TRBJ2-3 gives the whole variable domain GAGVSQSPSNKVTEKGKDVELRCDPISGHTALYWYRQSLGQGLEFLIYFQGNSAPDKSGLPSDRFSAERTGGSVSTLTIQRTQQEDSAVYLCASSPGTPTDTQYFGPGTRLTVL.

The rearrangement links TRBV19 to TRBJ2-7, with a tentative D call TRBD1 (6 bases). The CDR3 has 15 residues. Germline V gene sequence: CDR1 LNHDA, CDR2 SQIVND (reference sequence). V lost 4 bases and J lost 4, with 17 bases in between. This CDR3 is CASSTSPGTNYEQYF. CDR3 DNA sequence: TGTGCCAGTAGTACATCCCCCGGGACAAATTACGAGCAGTACTTC.

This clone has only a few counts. The CDR3 here is CASSQDPDTGIRQYF. The CDR3 bases are TGTGCCAGCAGCCAGGACCCGGATACAGGAATAAGGCAGTATTTT. The rearrangement links TRBV5-4 to TRBJ2-3; tentatively, D is TRBD1 (5 bases). V lost 4 bases and J 11 bases, leaving 23 bases between the germline ends. The CDR3 runs to 15 residues. Looked up from germline, CDR1 is SGHNT and CDR2 is YYREEE (reference sequence).

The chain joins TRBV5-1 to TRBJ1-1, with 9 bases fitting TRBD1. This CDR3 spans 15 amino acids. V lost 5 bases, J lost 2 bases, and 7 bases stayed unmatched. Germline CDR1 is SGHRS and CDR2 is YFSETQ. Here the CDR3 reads CASRFQTGGNTEAFF. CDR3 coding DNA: TGCGCCAGCAGATTTCAGACAGGGGGTAACACTGAAGCTTTCTTT.

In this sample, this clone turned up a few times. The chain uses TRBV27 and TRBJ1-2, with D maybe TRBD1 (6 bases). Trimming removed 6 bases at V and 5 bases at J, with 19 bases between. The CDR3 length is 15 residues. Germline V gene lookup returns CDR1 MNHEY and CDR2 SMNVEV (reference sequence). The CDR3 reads CASSPFRGGGYGYTF. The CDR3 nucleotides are TGTGCCAGCAGCCCATTCCGGGGGGGCGGTTATGGCTACACCTTC.

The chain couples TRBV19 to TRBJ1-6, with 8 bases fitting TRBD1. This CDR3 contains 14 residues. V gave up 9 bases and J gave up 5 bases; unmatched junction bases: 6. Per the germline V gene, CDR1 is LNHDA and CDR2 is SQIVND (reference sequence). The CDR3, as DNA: TGTGCCAGCAGACAGGGGACGGATAATTCACCCCTCCACTTT. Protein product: CASRQGTDNSPLHF.

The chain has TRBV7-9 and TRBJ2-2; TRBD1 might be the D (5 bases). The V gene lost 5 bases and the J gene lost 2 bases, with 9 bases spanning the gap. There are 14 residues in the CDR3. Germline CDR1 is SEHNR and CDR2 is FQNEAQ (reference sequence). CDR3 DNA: TGTGCCAGCAGCCCGGACACTAACACCGGGGAGCTGTTTTTT. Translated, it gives CASSPDTNTGELFF.

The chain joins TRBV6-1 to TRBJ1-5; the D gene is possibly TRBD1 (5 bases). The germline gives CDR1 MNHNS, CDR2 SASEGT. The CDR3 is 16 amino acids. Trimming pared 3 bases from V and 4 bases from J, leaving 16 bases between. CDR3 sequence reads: CASSDQSRGKNQPQHF. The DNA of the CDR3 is TGTGCCAGCAGTGATCAAAGTCGGGGGAAAAATCAGCCCCAGCATTTT.

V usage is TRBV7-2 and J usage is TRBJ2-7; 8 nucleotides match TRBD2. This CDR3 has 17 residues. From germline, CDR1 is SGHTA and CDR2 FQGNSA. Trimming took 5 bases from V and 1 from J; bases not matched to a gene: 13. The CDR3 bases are TGTGCCAGCAGCAACTCGGCCGGGACTAGAGGTTCCTACGAGCAGTACTTC. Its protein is CASSNSAGTRGSYEQYF.

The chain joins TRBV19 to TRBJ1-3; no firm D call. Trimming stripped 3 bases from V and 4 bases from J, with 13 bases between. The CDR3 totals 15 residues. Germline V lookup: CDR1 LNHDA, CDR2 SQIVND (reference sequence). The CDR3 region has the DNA TGTGCCAGTAGTATGGGCAGAAGCCTCGGAAACACCATATATTTT. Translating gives CASSMGRSLGNTIYF.

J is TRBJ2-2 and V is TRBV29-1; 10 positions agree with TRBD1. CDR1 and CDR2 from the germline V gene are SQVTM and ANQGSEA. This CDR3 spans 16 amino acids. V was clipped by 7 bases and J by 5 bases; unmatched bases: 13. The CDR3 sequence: CSARTGGWVETGELFF. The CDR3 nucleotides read TGCAGCGCCCGGACAGGGGGTTGGGTGGAGACCGGGGAGCTGTTTTTT.

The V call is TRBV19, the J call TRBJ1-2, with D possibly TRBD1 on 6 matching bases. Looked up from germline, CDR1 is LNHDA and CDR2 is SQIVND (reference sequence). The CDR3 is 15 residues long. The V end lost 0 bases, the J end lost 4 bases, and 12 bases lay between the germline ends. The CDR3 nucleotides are TGTGCCAGTAGTATAGAGGCAGGGGCGGGCTATGGCTACACCTTC. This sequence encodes CASSIEAGAGYGYTF.

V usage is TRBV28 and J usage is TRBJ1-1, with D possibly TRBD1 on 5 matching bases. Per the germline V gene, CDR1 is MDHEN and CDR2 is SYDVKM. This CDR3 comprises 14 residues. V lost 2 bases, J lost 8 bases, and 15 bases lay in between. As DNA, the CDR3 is TGTGCCAGCAGTTTAATTAGGCCGAAGGGGGAAGCTTTCTTT. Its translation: CASSLIRPKGEAFF.

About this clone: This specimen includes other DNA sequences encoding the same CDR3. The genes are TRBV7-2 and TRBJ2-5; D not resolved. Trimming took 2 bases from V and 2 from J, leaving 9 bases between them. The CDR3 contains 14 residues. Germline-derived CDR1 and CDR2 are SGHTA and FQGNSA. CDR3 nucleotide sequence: TGTGCCAGCAGCTTACAAGGCGGACAAGAGACCCAGTACTTC. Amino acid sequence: CASSLQGGQETQYF.

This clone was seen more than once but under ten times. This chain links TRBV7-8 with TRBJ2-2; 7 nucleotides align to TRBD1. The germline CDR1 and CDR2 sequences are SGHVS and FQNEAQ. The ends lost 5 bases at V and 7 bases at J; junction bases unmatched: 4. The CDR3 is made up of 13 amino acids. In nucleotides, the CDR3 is TGTGCCAGCAGCGACAGGGCAGACGGGGAGCTGTTTTTT. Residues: CASSDRADGELFF.

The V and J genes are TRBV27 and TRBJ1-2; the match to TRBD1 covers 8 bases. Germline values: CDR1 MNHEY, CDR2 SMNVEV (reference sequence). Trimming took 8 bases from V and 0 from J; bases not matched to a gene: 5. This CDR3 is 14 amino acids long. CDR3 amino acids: CASSQGGANYGYTF. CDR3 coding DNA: TGTGCCAGCTCACAGGGGGGGGCTAACTATGGCTACACCTTC.

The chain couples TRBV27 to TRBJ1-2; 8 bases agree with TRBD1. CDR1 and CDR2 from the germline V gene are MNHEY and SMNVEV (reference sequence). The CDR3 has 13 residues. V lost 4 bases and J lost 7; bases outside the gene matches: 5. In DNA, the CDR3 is TGTGCCAGCAGTTATCACAGGGGGAGTGGCTACACCTTC. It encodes CASSYHRGSGYTF.

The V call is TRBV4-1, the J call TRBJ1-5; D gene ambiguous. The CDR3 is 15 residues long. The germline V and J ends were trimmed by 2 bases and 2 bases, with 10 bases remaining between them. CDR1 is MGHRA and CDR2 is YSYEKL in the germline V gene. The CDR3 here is CASSQSWQGNQPQHF. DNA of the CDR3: TGCGCCAGCAGCCAAAGTTGGCAAGGCAATCAGCCCCAGCATTTT.

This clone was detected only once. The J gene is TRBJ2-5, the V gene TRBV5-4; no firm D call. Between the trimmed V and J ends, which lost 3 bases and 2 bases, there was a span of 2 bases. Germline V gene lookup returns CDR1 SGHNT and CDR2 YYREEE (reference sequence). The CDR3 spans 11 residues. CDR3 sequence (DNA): TGTGCCAGCAGCTCGCAAGAGACCCAGTACTTC. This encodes CASSSQETQYF. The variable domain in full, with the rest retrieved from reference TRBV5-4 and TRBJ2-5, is ETGVTQSPTHLIKTRGQQVTLRCSSQSGHNTVSWYQQALGQGPQFIFQYYREEENGRGNFPPRFSGLQFPNYSSELNVNALELDDSALYLCASSSQETQYFGPGTRLLVL.

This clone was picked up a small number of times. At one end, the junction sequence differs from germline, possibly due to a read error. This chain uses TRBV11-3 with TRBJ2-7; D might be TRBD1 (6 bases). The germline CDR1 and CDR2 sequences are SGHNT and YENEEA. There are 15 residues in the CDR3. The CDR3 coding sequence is TGTGCCAGCAGTTTAGGGTACAGGGAAGGCTACGAGCAGTACTTC. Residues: CASSLGYREGYEQYF.